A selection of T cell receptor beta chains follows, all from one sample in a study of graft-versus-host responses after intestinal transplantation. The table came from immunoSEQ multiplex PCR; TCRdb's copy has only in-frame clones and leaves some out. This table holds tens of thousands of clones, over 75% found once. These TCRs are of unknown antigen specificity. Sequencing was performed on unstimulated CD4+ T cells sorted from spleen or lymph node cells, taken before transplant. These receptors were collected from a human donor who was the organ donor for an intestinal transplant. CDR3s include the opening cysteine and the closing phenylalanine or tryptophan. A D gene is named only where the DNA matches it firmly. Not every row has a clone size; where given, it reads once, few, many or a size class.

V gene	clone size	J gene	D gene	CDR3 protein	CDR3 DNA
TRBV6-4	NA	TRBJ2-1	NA	CASSDSGGPYNEQFF	TGTGCCAGCAGTGACTCGGGGGGGCCCTACAATGAGCAGTTCTTC
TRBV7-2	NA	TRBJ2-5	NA	CASSLGGGFSAVETQYF	TGTGCCAGCAGCTTAGGGGGTGGGTTTAGCGCTGTGGAGACCCAGTACTTC
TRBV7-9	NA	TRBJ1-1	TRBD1	CASSLTGENTEAFF	TGTGCCAGCAGCTTGACAGGGGAGAACACTGAAGCTTTCTTT
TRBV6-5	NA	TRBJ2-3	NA	CASSYSWSSPDTQYF	TGTGCCAGCAGTTACTCCTGGAGCAGTCCAGATACGCAGTATTTT
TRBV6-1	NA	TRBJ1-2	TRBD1	CASSGPRQGAKADYGYTF	TGTGCCAGCAGTGGGCCCCGACAGGGGGCTAAAGCGGACTATGGCTACACCTTC
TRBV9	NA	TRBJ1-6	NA	CASSVERANSPLHF	TGTGCCAGCAGCGTAGAAAGAGCAAATTCACCCCTCCACTTT
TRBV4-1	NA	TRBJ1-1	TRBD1	CASSQEIGQGSMNTEAFF	TGCGCCAGCAGCCAAGAGATCGGACAGGGGTCGATGAACACTGAAGCTTTCTTT
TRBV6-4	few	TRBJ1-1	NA	CASSLQGGTEAFF	TGTGCCAGCAGTCTTCAGGGTGGCACTGAAGCTTTCTTT
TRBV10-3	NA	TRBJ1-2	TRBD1	CAISAVQHKKRQGWSFYGYTF	TGTGCCATCAGTGCCGTCCAACATAAAAAAAGACAGGGTTGGTCTTTCTATGGCTACACCTTC
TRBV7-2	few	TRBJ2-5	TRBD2	CASSFETSGGETQYF	TGTGCCAGCAGCTTTGAGACTAGCGGGGGAGAGACCCAGTACTTC
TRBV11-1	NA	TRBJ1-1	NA	CASSLGGGGDTEAFF	TGTGCCAGCAGCTTAGGAGGAGGGGGGGACACTGAAGCTTTCTTT
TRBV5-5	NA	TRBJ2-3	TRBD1	CASSLSGQGTDTQYF	TGTGCCAGCAGCCTTTCGGGACAGGGGACAGATACGCAGTATTTT
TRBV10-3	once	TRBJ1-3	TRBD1	CAISGTDSGNTIYF	TGTGCCATAAGTGGGACAGACTCTGGAAACACCATATATTTT
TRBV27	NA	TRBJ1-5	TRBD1	CASSLSGTGAQHF	TGTGCCAGCAGTTTATCGGGGACAGGGGCGCAGCATTTT
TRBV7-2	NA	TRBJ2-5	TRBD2	CASSRGLAGAPRETQYF	TGTGCCAGCAGTCGCGGACTAGCGGGGGCCCCCCGGGAGACCCAGTACTTC
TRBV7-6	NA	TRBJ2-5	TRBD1	CASSLDPGGETQYF	TGTGCCAGCAGCTTAGATCCAGGGGGCGAGACCCAGTACTTC
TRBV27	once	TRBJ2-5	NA	CASSSQGRETQYF	TGTGCCAGCAGTTCACAGGGTAGAGAGACCCAGTACTTC
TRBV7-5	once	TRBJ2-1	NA	CARSLGGGGTYNEQFF	TGTGCCAGAAGCTTAGGGGGCGGGGGCACCTACAATGAGCAGTTCTTC
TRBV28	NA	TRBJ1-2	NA	CASRGTPGYTF	TGTGCCAGCAGAGGGACACCTGGCTACACCTTC
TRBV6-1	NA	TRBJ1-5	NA	CASSEAGGAAQPQHF	TGTGCCAGCAGTGAAGCGGGGGGTGCAGCTCAGCCCCAGCATTTT
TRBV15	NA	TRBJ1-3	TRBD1	CATSSSGQGRGNTIYF	TGTGCCACCAGCTCATCAGGACAGGGACGTGGAAACACCATATATTTT
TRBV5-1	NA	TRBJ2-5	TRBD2	CASSLGGALETQYF	TGCGCCAGCAGCCTCGGGGGGGCCTTAGAGACCCAGTACTTC
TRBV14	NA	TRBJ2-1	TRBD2	CASSQELAGGYEQFF	TGTGCCAGCAGCCAGGAACTAGCGGGGGGCTATGAGCAGTTCTTC
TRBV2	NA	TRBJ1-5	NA	CASAGSNQPQHF	TGTGCCAGCGCGGGGAGCAATCAGCCCCAGCATTTT
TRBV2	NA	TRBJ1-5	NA	CASLPGVRSNQPQHF	TGTGCCAGCCTTCCGGGAGTCAGGAGCAATCAGCCCCAGCATTTT
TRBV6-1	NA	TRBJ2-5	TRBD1	CASRAGTGQETQYF	TGTGCCAGCAGGGCCGGGACAGGACAAGAGACCCAGTACTTC
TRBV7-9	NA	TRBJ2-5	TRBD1	CASSLSGQVETQYF	TGTGCCAGCAGCCTCAGTGGACAGGTGGAGACCCAGTACTTC
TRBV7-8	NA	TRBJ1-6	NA	CASSFGGYNSPLHF	TGTGCCAGCAGCTTTGGCGGTTATAATTCACCCCTCCACTTT
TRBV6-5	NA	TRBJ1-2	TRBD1	CASSSLTGGAYYGYTF	TGTGCCAGCAGTTCCTTGACAGGGGGAGCCTACTATGGCTACACCTTC
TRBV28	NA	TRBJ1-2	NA	CASIYRQANYGYTF	TGTGCCAGTATTTACCGACAGGCTAACTATGGCTACACCTTC
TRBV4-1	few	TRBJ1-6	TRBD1	CASSSQGAKNSPLHF	TGCGCCAGCAGCTCACAGGGGGCTAAAAATTCACCCCTCCACTTT
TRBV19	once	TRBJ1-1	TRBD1	CASADRAEAFF	TGTGCCAGTGCTGACAGGGCTGAAGCTTTCTTT
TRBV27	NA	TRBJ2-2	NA	CASARGTGELFF	TGTGCCAGCGCCAGAGGCACCGGGGAGCTGTTTTTT
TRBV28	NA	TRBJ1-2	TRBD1	CASSFPPAGGGYGYTF	TGTGCCAGCAGTTTCCCCCCCGCAGGGGGCGGATATGGCTACACCTTC
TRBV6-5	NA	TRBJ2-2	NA	CASRTGTGELFF	TGTGCCAGCAGAACCGGGACCGGGGAGCTGTTTTTT
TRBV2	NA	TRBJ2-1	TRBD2	CASSPGTSGGAYNEQFF	TGTGCCAGCAGTCCGGGGACTAGCGGGGGGGCCTACAATGAGCAGTTCTTC
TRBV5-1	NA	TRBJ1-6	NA	CASTLVGFTNSPLHF	TGCGCCAGCACCCTAGTTGGATTTACAAATTCACCCCTCCACTTT
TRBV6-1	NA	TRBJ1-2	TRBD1	CASRTGFISAGYTF	TGTGCCAGCAGGACAGGGTTTATATCGGCGGGCTACACCTTC
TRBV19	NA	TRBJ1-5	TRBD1	CASSAGQAVILRQPQHF	TGTGCCAGTAGTGCGGGACAGGCGGTTATATTACGACAGCCCCAGCATTTT
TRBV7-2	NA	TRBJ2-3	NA	CASSRARGGDTQYF	TGTGCCAGCAGCCGCGCTCGTGGCGGAGATACGCAGTATTTT
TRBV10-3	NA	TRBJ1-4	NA	CAISSSQANEKLFF	TGTGCCATCAGTTCCTCCCAGGCTAATGAAAAACTGTTTTTT
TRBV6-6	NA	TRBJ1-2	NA	CASSSPGLGGF	TGTGCCAGCAGCAGTCCGGGACTCGGGGGGTTC
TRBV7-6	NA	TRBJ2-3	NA	CASSFGRGSSTDTQYF	TGTGCCAGCAGCTTTGGCAGGGGATCTAGCACAGATACGCAGTATTTT
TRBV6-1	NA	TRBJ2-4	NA	CASSWGRENIQYF	TGTGCCAGCAGCTGGGGCCGGGAGAACATTCAGTACTTC
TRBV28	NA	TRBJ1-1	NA	CASWAVGGNLKEAFF	TGTGCCAGCTGGGCGGTTGGGGGGAATCTCAAAGAAGCTTTCTTT
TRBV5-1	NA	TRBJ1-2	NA	CASSFQTYGANYGYTF	TGCGCCAGCAGCTTCCAGACGTATGGAGCTAACTATGGCTACACCTTC
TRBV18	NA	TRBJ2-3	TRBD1	CASSPPWQGANTQYF	TGTGCCAGCTCACCACCGTGGCAGGGGGCAAATACGCAGTATTTT
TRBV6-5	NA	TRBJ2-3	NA	CASSYSSGLITDTQYF	TGTGCCAGCAGTTACTCTTCAGGGCTTATCACAGATACGCAGTATTTT
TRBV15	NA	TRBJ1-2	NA	CATSRDATGGYGYTF	TGTGCCACCAGCAGGGATGCCACGGGGGGGTATGGCTACACCTTC
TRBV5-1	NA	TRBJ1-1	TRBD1	CASSLASGGVNTEAFF	TGCGCCAGCAGCTTGGCCTCAGGGGGCGTGAACACTGAAGCTTTCTTT
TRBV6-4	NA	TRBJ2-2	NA	CASSEGGGDSTGELFF	TGTGCCAGCAGTGAAGGAGGGGGCGATAGCACCGGGGAGCTGTTTTTT
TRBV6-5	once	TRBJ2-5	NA	CASSPSRQETQYF	TGTGCCAGCAGCCCCTCACGACAGGAGACCCAGTACTTC
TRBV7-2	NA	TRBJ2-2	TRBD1	CASSLALGVGQGLTGELFF	TGTGCCAGCAGCTTAGCGCTCGGGGTGGGACAGGGACTAACCGGGGAGCTGTTTTTT
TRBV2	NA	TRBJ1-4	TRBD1	CASIWDRAVEKLFF	TGTGCCAGCATATGGGACAGGGCCGTTGAAAAACTGTTTTTT
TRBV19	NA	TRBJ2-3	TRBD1	CASSLGTQGYKYF	TGTGCCAGTAGTCTTGGGACACAGGGGTACAAGTATTTT
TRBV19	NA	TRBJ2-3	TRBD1	CASRTGSIDTQYF	TGTGCCAGTAGGACAGGGTCCATAGATACGCAGTATTTT
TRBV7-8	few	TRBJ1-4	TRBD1	CASSFQPRDRGAKLFF	TGTGCCAGCAGCTTTCAACCCCGGGACAGGGGGGCAAAACTGTTTTTT
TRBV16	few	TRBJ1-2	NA	CASSRKVHRSNYGYTF	TGTGCCAGCAGCCGAAAAGTACACAGGAGCAACTATGGCTACACCTTC
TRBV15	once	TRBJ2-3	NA	CATSRDQGFTNTQYF	TGTGCCACCAGCAGAGATCAGGGGTTCACGAATACGCAGTATTTT
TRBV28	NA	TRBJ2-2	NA	CASSPPGGLNTGELFF	TGTGCCAGCAGTCCTCCGGGCGGGTTGAACACCGGGGAGCTGTTTTTT